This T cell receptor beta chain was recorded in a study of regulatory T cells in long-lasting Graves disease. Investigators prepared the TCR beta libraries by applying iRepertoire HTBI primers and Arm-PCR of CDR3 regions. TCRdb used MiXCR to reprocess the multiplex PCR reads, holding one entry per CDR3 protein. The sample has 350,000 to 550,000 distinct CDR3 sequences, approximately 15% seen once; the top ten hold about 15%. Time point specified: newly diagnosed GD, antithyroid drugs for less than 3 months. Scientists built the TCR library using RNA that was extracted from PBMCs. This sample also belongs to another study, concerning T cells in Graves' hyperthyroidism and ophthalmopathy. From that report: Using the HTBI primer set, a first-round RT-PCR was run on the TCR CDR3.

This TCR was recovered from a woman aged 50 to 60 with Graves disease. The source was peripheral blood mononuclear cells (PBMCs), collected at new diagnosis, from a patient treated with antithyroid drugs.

The CDR3 bases are TGTGCCAGCAGCGACGAAAACACAGATACGCAGTATTTT. Amino acid sequence: CASSDENTDTQYF. The V gene is TRBV9, the J gene TRBJ2-3; D is ambiguous. Germline-derived CDR1 and CDR2 are SGDLS and YYNGEE. Trimming took 3 bases from V and 2 from J, leaving 7 bases between them. This CDR3 spans 13 amino acids.